Following are 9 T cell receptor beta chains from one sample sequenced in a study of naive and memory T cell subsets (dated by TCRdb to the late 2010s). Beyond this particular receptor, the publication reports: A few larger clonotypes were present in naive repertoires, especially CD8 naive repertoires, and these clonotypes were possibly memory cells re-expressing CD45RA.

These TCRs are of unknown antigen specificity. Libraries were made using UMI-ligation and nested PCR. These reads were obtained on an Illumina MiSeq. The beta constant-region primer was an equimolar mix of two oligonucleotides covering both TRBC1 and TRBC2. The ligated cDNA went through four rounds of PCR with nested alpha and beta constant-region primers together with the SP2 primer. Using fastp trimming at Q25 and MiXCR clonotype assembly, TCRdb reanalyzed the public sequencing data and kept in-frame beta chains. Every distinct CDR3 protein forms one entry, paired with its most common genes and DNA. The sample yields about 160,000 distinct CDR3 sequences; approximately 22% were counted once. The top ten clones comprise 0.085% to 0.11% of the sample. Sequencing input: naive CD4+ T cells from blood. What this sample's cell subset or site label stands for: naive T cells, CD45RA high CD27+. These receptors came from a human donor in good health.

The gene calls are TRBV19 and TRBJ2-6, with TRBD1 as a possible D gene (6 bases). Deletions cut 4 bases from V and 6 bases from J, with 13 bases between. Germline V CDR1 and CDR2: LNHDA, SQIVND (reference sequence). This CDR3 comprises 15 residues. CDR3 DNA: TGTGCCAGTAGTACCGGCCAGGGACAGGCCAACGTCCTGACTTTC. Residues: CASSTGQGQANVLTF.

The V and J genes are TRBV5-6 and TRBJ2-2; D is perhaps TRBD1 (6 bases). CDR1 is SGHDT, CDR2 YYEEEE, per germline. The CDR3 is 15 residues long. With 2 bases removed from V and 3 bases from J, the gap between germline ends came to 11 bases. The DNA for the CDR3 is TGTGCCAGCAGCTTAACGGGACACTACACCGGGGAGCTGTTTTTT. Its translation is CASSLTGHYTGELFF. Combining the CDR3 with reference TRBV5-6 and TRBJ2-2 gives the whole variable domain DAGVTQSPTHLIKTRGQQVTLRCSPKSGHDTVSWYQQALGQGPQFIFQYYEEEERQRGNFPDRFSGHQFPNYSSELNVNALLLGDSALYLCASSLTGHYTGELFFGEGSRLTVL.

This clonotype showed up just a few times. The chain employs TRBV7-2 and TRBJ2-1; 12 nucleotides agree with TRBD2. Losses at the gene ends were 5 bases for V and 3 bases for J; bases not matched to a gene: 17. The CDR3 loop spans 20 amino acids. The germline V gene encodes CDR1 SGHTA and CDR2 FQGNSA. The CDR3 DNA reads TGTGCCAGCAGCCTATCCATCCCCCTAGGACTAGCGGGATTCTACAATGAGCAGTTCTTC. Amino acid sequence: CASSLSIPLGLAGFYNEQFF.

This clonotype came up many times. V gene TRBV28 combines with J gene TRBJ1-1; D perhaps matches TRBD1 (5 bases). Germline assignment: CDR1 MDHEN and CDR2 SYDVKM. The CDR3 has 14 residues. Trimming shortened V by 5 bases and J by 3 bases, and 13 bases separated the two germline ends. CDR3 coding DNA: TGTGCCAGCAGTCTCCTCGGAGGGGACACTGAAGCTTTCTTT. It specifies CASSLLGGDTEAFF.

V is TRBV6-6 and J is TRBJ2-3, with D perhaps matching TRBD2 (6 bases). This CDR3 comprises 16 residues. From germline, CDR1 is MNHNY and CDR2 SVGAGI (reference sequence). With 0 bases removed from V and 0 bases from J, the gap between germline ends came to 10 bases. CDR3 in amino acids: CASSYSAGRSTDTQYF. CDR3 DNA sequence: TGTGCCAGCAGTTACTCGGCAGGGAGGAGCACAGATACGCAGTATTTT.

This clonotype was observed a handful of times. V and J are TRBV2 and TRBJ2-7, with a tentative D call TRBD2 (6 bases). V lost 6 bases and J 2 bases, leaving 11 bases between the germline ends. Germline V gene lookup returns CDR1 SNHLY and CDR2 FYNNEI. This CDR3 is 13 amino acids long. The CDR3 DNA reads as TGTGCCAGCAGAAGCACGGGGGCCTACGAGCAGTACTTC. The encoded protein is CASRSTGAYEQYF.

The rearrangement joins TRBV6-1 to TRBJ1-5; maybe TRBD1 (5 bases). V gave up 1 base and J gave up 5 bases, with 9 bases separating them. The CDR3 is 14 residues long. Germline CDR1 and CDR2: MNHNS and SASEGT. The CDR3 DNA sequence: TGTGCCAGCAGTGAAGTTTGGGGGGATCAGCCCCAGCATTTT. Encoded protein: CASSEVWGDQPQHF.

The chain combines TRBV12-3 or TRBV12-4 with TRBJ2-5; 9 bases are shared with TRBD1. The CDR3 runs to 15 residues. The J segment lost 5 bases and the V segment lost 6 bases, leaving 10 bases of the junction unmatched. The CDR3 is CASRETGGGQETQYF. In DNA form, the CDR3 reads TGTGCCAGCAGGGAAACAGGGGGCGGCCAGGAGACCCAGTACTTC.

This chain joins TRBV28 and TRBJ2-4; D may be TRBD2 (5 bases). The V gene lost 5 bases and the J gene lost 3 bases, with 26 bases spanning the gap. The CDR3 is made up of 19 amino acids. CDR1 is MDHEN, CDR2 SYDVKM, per germline. The CDR3 DNA is TGTGCCAGCAGTCCCTCCAACGGGGAATTAGCCGTAGTCAAAAACATTCAGTACTTC. It is translated as CASSPSNGELAVVKNIQYF.